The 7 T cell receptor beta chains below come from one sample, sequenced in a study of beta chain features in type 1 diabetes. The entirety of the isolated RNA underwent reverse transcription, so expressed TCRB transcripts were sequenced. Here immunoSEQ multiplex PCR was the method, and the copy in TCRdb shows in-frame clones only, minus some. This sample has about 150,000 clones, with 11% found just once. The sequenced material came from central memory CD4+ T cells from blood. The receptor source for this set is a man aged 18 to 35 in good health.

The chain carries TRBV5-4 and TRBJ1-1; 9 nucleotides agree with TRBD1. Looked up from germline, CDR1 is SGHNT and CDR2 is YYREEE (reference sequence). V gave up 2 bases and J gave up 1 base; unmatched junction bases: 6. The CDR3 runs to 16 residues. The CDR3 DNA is TGTGCCAGCAGCTTACGACTGGGACAGGGGAACACTGAAGCTTTCTTT. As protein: CASSLRLGQGNTEAFF.

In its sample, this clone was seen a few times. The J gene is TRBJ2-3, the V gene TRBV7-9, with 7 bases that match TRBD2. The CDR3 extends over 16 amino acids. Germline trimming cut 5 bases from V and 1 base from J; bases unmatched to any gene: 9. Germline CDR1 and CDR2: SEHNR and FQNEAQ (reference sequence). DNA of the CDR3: TGTGCCAGCAGCCCCAGGGTGGCGGGGGGCACAGATACGCAGTATTTT. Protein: CASSPRVAGGTDTQYF.

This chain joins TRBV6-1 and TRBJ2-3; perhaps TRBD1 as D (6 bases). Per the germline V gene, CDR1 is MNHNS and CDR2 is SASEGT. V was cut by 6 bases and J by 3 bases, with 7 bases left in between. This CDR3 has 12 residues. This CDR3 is CASRGTTDTQYF. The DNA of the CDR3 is TGTGCCAGCAGGGGGACAACAGATACGCAGTATTTT.

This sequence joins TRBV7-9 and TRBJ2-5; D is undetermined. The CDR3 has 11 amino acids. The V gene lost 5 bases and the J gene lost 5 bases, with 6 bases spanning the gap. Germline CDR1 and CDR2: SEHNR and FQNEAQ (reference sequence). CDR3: CASSIAETQYF. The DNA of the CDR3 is TGTGCCAGCAGCATCGCGGAGACCCAGTACTTC. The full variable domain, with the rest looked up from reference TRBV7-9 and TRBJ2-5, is DTGVSQNPRHKITKRGQNVTFRCDPISEHNRLYWYRQTLGQGPEFLTYFQNEAQLEKSRLLSDRFSAERPKGSFSTLEIQRTEQGDSAMYLCASSIAETQYFGPGTRLLVL.

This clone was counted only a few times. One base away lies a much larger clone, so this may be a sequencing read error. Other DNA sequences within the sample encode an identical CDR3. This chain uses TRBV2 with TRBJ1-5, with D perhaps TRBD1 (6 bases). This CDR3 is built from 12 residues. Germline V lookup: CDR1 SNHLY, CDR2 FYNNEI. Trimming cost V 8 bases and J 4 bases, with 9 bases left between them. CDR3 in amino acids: CASSQGNQPQHF. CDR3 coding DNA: TGTGCCAGCTCACAGGGAAATCAGCCCCAGCATTTT.

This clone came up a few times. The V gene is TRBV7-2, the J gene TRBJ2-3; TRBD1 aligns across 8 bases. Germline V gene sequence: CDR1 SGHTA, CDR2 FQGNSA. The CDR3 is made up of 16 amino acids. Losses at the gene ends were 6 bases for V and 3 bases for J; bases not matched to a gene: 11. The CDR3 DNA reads TGTGCCAGCAGAAAAACCGGGACAGGAGGGACAGATACGCAGTATTTT. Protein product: CASRKTGTGGTDTQYF.

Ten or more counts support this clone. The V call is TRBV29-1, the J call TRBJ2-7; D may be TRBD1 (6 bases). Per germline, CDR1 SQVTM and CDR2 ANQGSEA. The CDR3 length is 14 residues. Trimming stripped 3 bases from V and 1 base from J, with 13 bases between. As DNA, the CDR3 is TGCAGCGTTGACAGGGGCCAGGGGTCCTACGAGCAGTACTTC. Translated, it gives CSVDRGQGSYEQYF.